Listed below are T cell receptor beta chains from one sample, sequenced in a study of T-cell reconstitution after alpha-beta-depleted transplantation in children. Via MiXCR, TCRdb re-called the PCR reads, giving one row per CDR3 protein. Here the sample spans fewer than 150,000 distinct CDR3 sequences, roughly 9.7% being singletons. Here the sequenced sample was PBMCs, mostly from graft donor cells, taken 180 days after TCRalphabeta/CD19-depleted stem cell transplant. Receptors were obtained from a girl less than two years old who had a stem cell transplant for combined immunodeficiency, so the T cells may come from the graft donor. Each CDR3 is given with its conserved first and last residue. The order of the fields is CDR3 DNA, CDR3 protein, CDR3 length, clone size, V gene, J gene, D gene. The D gene is left open where the match is weak. Size is stated for part of the rows, as once, few or many counts, or as a class when the clone is expanded.

cdr3_nt: TGTGCCAGCTCACCAGGGGACAGGGGATACGAGCAGTACTTC; cdr3_aa: CASSPGDRGYEQYF; cdr3_length: 14; clone_size: NA; v_call: TRBV18; j_call: TRBJ2-7; d_call: TRBD1
cdr3_nt: TGCGCCAGCAGCCCCTCAAGCGGCAATCAGCCCCAGCATTTT; cdr3_aa: CASSPSSGNQPQHF; cdr3_length: 14; clone_size: NA; v_call: TRBV5-1; j_call: TRBJ1-5; d_call: NA
cdr3_nt: TGCGCCAGCAGCGTAGGACCGACCACCTATGGCTACACCTTC; cdr3_aa: CASSVGPTTYGYTF; cdr3_length: 14; clone_size: few; v_call: TRBV5-1; j_call: TRBJ1-2; d_call: NA
cdr3_nt: TGTGCCAGCAGTGAATTAGCTAGTAGGCAGTATTTT; cdr3_aa: CASSELASRQYF; cdr3_length: 12; clone_size: NA; v_call: TRBV25-1; j_call: TRBJ2-3; d_call: NA
cdr3_nt: TGCAGTGCTAGAGATCTAGCGGGAGGTAGTGAGCAGTTCTTC; cdr3_aa: CSARDLAGGSEQFF; cdr3_length: 14; clone_size: NA; v_call: TRBV20-1; j_call: TRBJ2-1; d_call: TRBD2
cdr3_nt: TGTGCCAGCAGCTCTAGGGACGACGAGCAGTACTTC; cdr3_aa: CASSSRDDEQYF; cdr3_length: 12; clone_size: many; v_call: TRBV7-9; j_call: TRBJ2-7; d_call: NA
cdr3_nt: TGCAGTGCTAGTGTGTTTGATGAGCAGTTCTTC; cdr3_aa: CSASVFDEQFF; cdr3_length: 11; clone_size: few; v_call: TRBV20-1; j_call: TRBJ2-1; d_call: NA
cdr3_nt: TGTGCCAGCAGCCCCCGGGACAGGGTGTACAATGAGCAGTTCTTC; cdr3_aa: CASSPRDRVYNEQFF; cdr3_length: 15; clone_size: NA; v_call: TRBV7-3; j_call: TRBJ2-1; d_call: TRBD1
cdr3_nt: TGCGCCAGCGCGGATAACCCGTACCAAGAGACCCAGTACTTC; cdr3_aa: CASADNPYQETQYF; cdr3_length: 14; clone_size: few; v_call: TRBV4-3; j_call: TRBJ2-5; d_call: NA
cdr3_nt: TGTGCCAGCAGTAATCCAACAGGGTACAATGAGCAGTTCTTC; cdr3_aa: CASSNPTGYNEQFF; cdr3_length: 14; clone_size: NA; v_call: TRBV6-2/TRBV6-3; j_call: TRBJ2-1; d_call: NA
cdr3_nt: TGCAGCGTAGGGACATTAGGGCCTGAAGCTTTCTTT; cdr3_aa: CSVGTLGPEAFF; cdr3_length: 12; clone_size: NA; v_call: TRBV29-1; j_call: TRBJ1-1; d_call: NA